This T cell receptor (beta chain) was sequenced for a study of blood T cell repertoires in COVID-19. Overall study context: The cDNA or gDNA used as material had been derived from T cells, B-cell-depleted T cells, or PBMCs.

Germline values: CDR1 SGHTA, CDR2 FQGNSA. CDR3 length: 16 residues. V was cut by 4 bases and J by 4 bases, with 17 bases left in between. The authors' processing: Reference gene primer amplification gave estimated nucleated cell counts. Generated by immunoSEQ multiplex PCR, the TCRdb table keeps only in-frame clones and is missing some. V, J and clone size derive from that table, while D and trimming were established from the DNA sequence. The data show around 430,000 clones, with approximately 89% seen just once and 10% to 15% held by the top ten. Material for sequencing was peripheral blood. This sequence originates from a woman in her 50s with COVID-19, enrolled during active disease. This chain connects TRBV7-2 to TRBJ1-3; D is possibly TRBD1 (5 bases). CDR3 sequence reads: CASSSGAGPRGNTIYF. The CDR3 DNA reads TGTGCCAGCAGCTCCGGGGCGGGGCCGCGCGGAAACACCATATATTTT. Drawing the rest from reference TRBV7-2 and TRBJ1-3, the complete variable domain is GAGVSQSPSNKVTEKGKDVELRCDPISGHTALYWYRQSLGQGLEFLIYFQGNSAPDKSGLPSDRFSAERTGGSVSTLTIQRTQQEDSAVYLCASSSGAGPRGNTIYFGEGSWLTVV.